This T cell receptor beta chain was sequenced for a study of blood T cell repertoires in COVID-19. As for the study in general: Some COVID-19 samples were acute and others convalescent; all came from the United States, Italy and Spain. Sources were T cells, B-cell-depleted T cells, or PBMCs; the material itself was cDNA or gDNA.

Everyone who took part was roughly 18 to 100 years old, and they came from about two dozen US areas. In Cohort 3, a recovered donor had either two negative PCRs, clearance, or symptom resolution. The germline V gene has CDR1 SGHAT and CDR2 FQNNGV. The CDR3 is 15 amino acids. Between the trimmed V and J ends, which lost 1 base and 0 bases, there was a span of 10 bases. Using immunoSEQ multiplex PCR, the repertoire was profiled, and TCRdb retains in-frame clones only, with some absent. The table includes about 400,000 clones, roughly 90% detected once. This rearrangement joins TRBV11-2 to TRBJ2-7; D perhaps matches TRBD2 (6 bases). The sequencing sample was made of PBMCs or T cells enriched from blood (not recorded which). The sequence came from a woman aged 25-40 years who had recovered from COVID-19. The CDR3 sequence is CASSLGLASSYEQYF. The CDR3 DNA is TGTGCCAGCAGCTTAGGCCTAGCGAGCTCCTACGAGCAGTACTTC. The full variable domain, its missing parts supplied by reference TRBV11-2 and TRBJ2-7, is EAGVAQSPRYKIIEKRQSVAFWCNPISGHATLYWYQQILGQGPKLLIQFQNNGVVDDSQLPKDRFSAERLKGVDSTLKIQPAKLEDSAVYLCASSLGLASSYEQYFGPGTRLTVT.